The present T cell receptor (beta chain) was sequenced within a study of cytomegalovirus exposure and HLA in healthy donors (TCRdb year 2017). Regarding the complete study: According to an earlier analysis of 587 of the donors, roughly 180 million T cells yielded 90 million to 130 million unique TCR beta sequences and 250 to 350 Gb of sequence data. Typing coverage differed by locus: A, B, C, DRB1 and DQB1 were typed in roughly 629-640 donors, DQA1 in roughly 510, DPA1 in some 600, and DPB1 in around 440. To decide whether each TCR beta V gene segment behaved as functional or pseudogenic, an earlier analysis of nearly 600 of the donors relied on high-throughput TCR beta sequencing. Rather than drawing on any new phenotypic data, the later analysis identified candidate immune exposures from TCR beta sequences and the way those sequences occurred across donors. Five DR-DQ haplotypes were handled as single units for association and clustering because linkage in the cohort was strong. An early release that covered 640 HLA-typed donors contained approximately 320 gigabases of sequencing data and around 85 million unique TCR sequences. Donor age, sex, ethnicity and CMV serostatus were collected together with the repertoire data. Among approximately 370 genotyped donors of the cohort, an average of around 250,000 unique TCR beta nucleotide sequences was sequenced per donor, of which about 19% were non-productive. The study used immunosequencing to profile the T cell repertoires of 670 or so subjects and linked those repertoires to cytomegalovirus serostatus. All discovery cohort repertoires had been generated on a single sequencing platform. High-throughput TCR immunosequencing, statistical association of individual TCRs with disease status, and machine learning were combined to predict cytomegalovirus infection status. HLA typing included class I and class II loci at four-digit resolution. To study patterns of TCR occurrence, a later analysis re-analyzed previously published TCR beta repertoires from under 750 donors and added high-resolution HLA genotyping. A later genetic analysis took genome-wide SNP genotypes for about three fifths of the 666 donors and used that subset as a discovery cohort. The study aimed to test whether cataloging public T cell receptors could reveal signatures of past pathogen exposure. Besides the first cohort of around 670 subjects, a separate validation cohort made up of over a hundred different subjects was used. Of the approximately 400 genotyped donors, 81% fell in the genetic ancestry cluster associated with self-reported Caucasian donors.

The cohort comprised 710 or so healthy bone marrow donors. Cohort members were all nominally healthy when sampled, although unrecorded immune exposures were likely present. The donor was CMV seropositive and belonged to the group of more than 250 seropositive cohort members. A peripheral blood sample was collected from each donor, and TCR beta sequencing was performed on peripheral blood mononuclear cells. Genomic DNA extraction from the blood cell samples was performed with the Qiagen DNeasy Blood Extraction Kit. The germline V gene yields SGHTA for CDR1 and FQGNSA for CDR2. Measured from the cysteine to the phenylalanine, the CDR3 is 17 residues long. Only CDR3 DNA is held: 51 bases, read in frame from base 1. V loses 1 base at its end and J loses 0 bases; junction bases beyond the gene matches: 6. Notes on this clone: This clone's antigen is unknown. No much larger clonotype is one base removed from it; base qualities were not supplied.

General conclusions and limits of the study: A further reported finding was that TCR beta sequences accurately predicted the HLA-A and HLA-B alleles for most subjects in the first cohort. Compared with the approximately 720-donor mean, donors in an Asian-associated ancestry cluster had fewer N-insertions in productive TCRs, according to a later genetic analysis. An association between a missense DCLRE1C variant and V-gene and J-gene trimming of TCR beta chains was found in a later genetic analysis and replicated in an independent cohort. Immune exposure information for the cohort was limited to CMV serostatus. A few of the identified cytomegalovirus-associated TCR beta chains were confirmed in vitro to be specific for cytomegalovirus antigens. A group of highly shared sequence variants was considered likely to be a technical artifact of the sequencing pipeline. In this cohort, only TCR beta chains were sequenced, and detectable features were limited by the absence of alpha or paired-chain data. Some IMGT-functional V segments, including TRBV6-2 and TRBV6-3, could not be distinguished by the 87-base-pair reads and were therefore excluded. Most TCR sequences were observed very rarely across donors, whereas some public TCRs were present in many individuals. At a false discovery rate of 0.05, a later analysis linked around 17,000 TCR beta sequences to specific HLA alleles. In a later analysis, TCR association rates were found to vary across HLA loci, with the most associated TCRs seen for DRB1 alleles and the fewest for HLA-C alleles. In a later analysis, several top co-occurrence clusters were reported to appear linked to parvovirus B19, influenza, CMV and Epstein-Barr virus. Because counts were too low, around 18 rarely observed V segments, including chromosome 9 orphons, were left out of the earlier analysis of over 550 of the donors. The classifier was reported to diagnose cytomegalovirus status with high specificity and sensitivity in both the original and validation cohorts. Compared with equally common non-associated chains, HLA-associated TCR beta chains in a later analysis were more clonally expanded and had lower generation probabilities. The study listed 150 to 200 TCR beta chains as associated with cytomegalovirus. Most CMV-associated TCR beta chains appeared to be HLA-restricted in a later analysis, and the HLA associations seemed to be driven largely by CMV exposure. The authors suggested that the approach could potentially be generalized to other disease states and immunological phenotypes. Presence/absence analyses assumed roughly uniform sequencing depth across donors, an assumption that may not hold. Correlated functional status among segregating V segments might be attributable to linkage disequilibrium, but an unknown experimental factor could not be ruled out. Because some donors lacked HLA typing at each locus, the association tests relied only on the typed subset. When HLA alleles, especially DR and DQ, strongly co-occurred, attributing TCR associations to individual alleles was difficult. In an earlier analysis of 500 to 650 of the donors, most TCR beta V segments appeared in productive rearrangements about 87% or about 30% of the time, broadly matching IMGT annotations.

The library relied on the immunoSEQ multiplex PCR assay. For the multiplex PCR, a mixture combining 60 forward primers for TCR Vbeta segments and 13 reverse primers for TCR Jbeta segments was used. The CDR3 region of rearranged TCR beta genes was amplified from genomic DNA by a multiplex PCR assay. The Illumina HiSeq System was used to sequence the amplified TCR beta libraries as 87-base-pair reads. Per the original workflow: In a later analysis, some 80 million unique TCR beta chains were counted across the 500 to 700 repertoires, and approximately 11 million of these chains were shared by at least two donors. A nearest-neighbor algorithm error-corrected the raw reads and collapsed the reads into unique sequences, merging closely related sequences to remove PCR and sequencing errors. Alignment of CDR3 sequences to IMGT reference sequences was used to assign V, D and J gene segments. For a sequence to be retained, at least a six-nucleotide match to both a V gene segment and a J gene segment was required. A rearrangement counted as productive if the CDR3 had no stop codons and remained in frame with V and J, and every other rearrangement counted as non-productive. Following IMGT convention, CDR3 was defined as the stretch from the second conserved V-encoded cysteine to the conserved J-encoded phenylalanine. Sequences without an unambiguous match to a single V gene segment were excluded from the earlier analysis of 500 to 700 of the donors. In an earlier analysis of about 590 of the donors, a V segment was called functional when productive rearrangements were above 56.7%, and segregating when the standard deviation between donors exceeded 5%. A statistical classification framework was built to diagnose cytomegalovirus status from the catalog of TCR beta chain sequences. In a later analysis, TCR nucleotide sequences were compared against IMGT/GENE-DB human TR gene sequences so that V and J genes could be assigned. Using the TCRdist pipeline, a later analysis assigned CDR3 sequences along with most-parsimonious VDJ recombination scenarios. In a later analysis, every TCR beta chain was defined by the combination of its CDR3 amino acid sequence and its V-gene family, and reads without a unique V-gene family were dropped. As a way to deal with suspected cross-contamination and a sequencing artifact, a later analysis dropped approximately 590 nucleotide sequences that were highly shared and had low generation probability. For each public chain, a later analysis derived a clonal expansion index from normalized ranks of inferred template counts within each repertoire. In a later analysis, generation probabilities were computed with a VDJ recombination model fitted to out-of-frame rearrangements, and the resulting probabilities were checked against IGoR. In a later analysis, hypergeometric tests were used to score TCR-TCR, TCR-HLA and TCR-CMV co-occurrence, with a repertoire-size bias correction applied to TCR pairs. A later analysis estimated false discovery rates by permuting HLA or CMV assignments 20 times. In a later analysis, co-occurring TCRs were grouped with DBSCAN, and TCRdist sequence similarity was added when clustering was performed within HLA-allele-positive subsets. For co-occurrence clustering, repertoires with fewer than 30,000 or more than 120,000 public chains were excluded, along with five or six repertoires with anomalous nucleotide sharing. TCRdb's version of the immuneACCESS table is confined to in-frame rearrangements and falls short of the full clone set. An unresolved V gene accounts for under half of the shortfall where checked; the remainder is of unknown origin. V, J and clone size derive from that table, while D and trimming were established from the DNA sequence. The sample table shows 200,000 or so clones, and roughly 76% are seen once. Jointly, the top ten make up approximately 2% of the sample.

Specimen: PBMCs. The clonotype was recovered from a woman aged 25 to 39 in good health and CMV-seropositive. The chain links TRBV7-2 with TRBJ1-3; TRBD1 aligns with 7 central bases. The DNA is TGTGCCAGCAGCTTAGGCTCAGGGGGTCGCTCTGGAAACACCATATATTTT. It specifies CASSLGSGGRSGNTIYF.